The subject of this entry is one TCR beta chain. Germline V CDR1 and CDR2: LGHNA, YSLEER. The CDR3 length is 13 residues. Trimming pared 2 bases from V and 5 bases from J, leaving 10 bases between. TCRdb itself ran the RT-PCR reads through MiXCR, one entry per CDR3 protein. The table records just under 550,000 distinct CDR3 sequences, roughly 23% of them present only once. This specimen comes from a study of response to subunit inactivated influenza vaccine. A further study also used this sample, focusing on T cells expressing NK-cell markers. That work states: UMI-tagged 5'RACE template switching yielded the TCR beta cDNA. Of eight sequenced donors, seven were HCMV-seropositive and one HCMV-seronegative. In 6 or 7 donors, dominant NKG2C+ clonotypes were about 1.0-7.5% of CD8+ T cells. Also leading the CD3+CD56-NKG2C+ fraction in a few donors were these clonotypes. The HCMV specificity of the expanded NKG2C+ T cell clones stayed unresolved.

The TCR sequence derives from a man aged 45-65 years who received an inactivated influenza vaccine. The chain employs TRBV4-3 and TRBJ2-7, with no clear D. Sequences were derived from CD4+ T cells sorted from PBMCs, sampled 11 to 12 days after vaccination. The CDR3 here is CASSQFLSNEQYF. The CDR3 region has the DNA TGCGCCAGCAGCCAATTTCTGTCCAACGAGCAGTACTTC.